The clone carrying this T cell receptor (beta chain) was detected a few times. Antigen specificity is unknown. This sample stems from a study of response to subunit inactivated influenza vaccine. Study-level findings and limits: The study's authors posited that every seasonal influenza vaccination enlists few new T cells.

TCRdb independently ran MiXCR on the RT-PCR reads; one entry per CDR3 protein. The data contain around 530,000 distinct CDR3 sequences, 15% to 20% of them singletons. This CDR3 is built from 16 residues. This receptor was obtained from a man between 50 and 75 years old who received an inactivated influenza vaccine. This specimen was CD4+ T cells sorted from PBMCs, taken about 24 months after vaccination. The chain joins TRBV21-1 to TRBJ1-1; TRBD1 is the table's D call and was not checked against the DNA. TRBV21-1 is termed a pseudogene. CDR3: CASSKRAGALNTEAFF. The CDR3 DNA sequence: TGTGCCAGCAGCAAAAGGGCGGGGGCCCTGAACACTGAAGCTTTCTTT.